These 25 T cell receptor beta chains were sequenced from one sample in a study of CD8 T cells in ankylosing spondylitis. Regarding the study as a whole: What seemed typical of ankylosing spondylitis blood was a TCR beta motif built from roughly eight highly homologous variants.

Their cognate antigens are unknown. Each CDR3 protein is one row after TCRdb ran MiXCR on the 5' RACE reads. The sample holds 670,000 or so distinct CDR3 sequences, under 20% seen once. The source material was blood, either unsorted or a sorted T cell fraction (not recorded which). These receptors originate from a male donor with ankylosing spondylitis.

This clonotype has a handful of counts. The chain has TRBV4-1 and TRBJ1-1, with D tentatively TRBD1 (6 bases). The CDR3 totals 15 residues. V was shortened by 0 bases and J by 7 bases, with 15 bases between the two germline ends. Germline assignment: CDR1 MGHRA and CDR2 YSYEKL. The CDR3 is CASSQEYRDNIEAFF. Here the CDR3 DNA reads TGCGCCAGCAGCCAAGAATACCGGGACAATATTGAAGCTTTCTTT.

This clonotype was counted many times. The CDR3 is CASSPQGTPGETQYF. CDR3 coding DNA: TGTGCCAGCAGCCCCCAAGGGACCCCTGGGGAGACCCAGTACTTC. This sequence joins TRBV12-3 or TRBV12-4 and TRBJ2-5, with D perhaps assigned TRBD1 or TRBD2 (5 bases each). CDR3 length: 15 residues. The V gene lost 6 bases and the J gene lost 5 bases, with 19 bases spanning the gap.

V is TRBV6-1 and J is TRBJ2-4; tentatively, D is TRBD2 (6 bases). CDR3 length: 13 residues. The V end lost 6 bases, the J end lost 5 bases, and 11 bases lay between the germline ends. Germline assignment: CDR1 MNHNS and CDR2 SASEGT. The CDR3, as DNA: TGTGCCAGCAGCAGGGACTTCGAAAACATTCAGTACTTC. It encodes CASSRDFENIQYF.

This chain connects TRBV7-2 to TRBJ1-1; no clear D gene. From germline, CDR1 is SGHTA and CDR2 FQGNSA. The V end lost 4 bases, the J end lost 5 bases, and 11 bases lay between the germline ends. The CDR3 contains 13 residues. CDR3 loop: CASSSLGYTEAFF. CDR3 bases: TGTGCCAGCAGCTCTTTGGGGTATACTGAAGCTTTCTTT.

This sequence joins TRBV2 and TRBJ2-7, with TRBD2 as a possible D gene (7 bases). Trimming stripped 4 bases from V and 0 bases from J, with 13 bases between. The V gene's germline CDR1 is SNHLY and CDR2 FYNNEI. This CDR3 spans 15 amino acids. The CDR3 is CASSVGGLFSYEQYF. The CDR3 DNA follows: TGTGCCAGCAGTGTGGGGGGGCTTTTCTCCTACGAGCAGTACTTC.

This sequence joins TRBV18 and TRBJ2-1; 7 bases match TRBD2. CDR1 KGHSH and CDR2 LQKENI come from the germline V gene. With 3 bases clipped from V and 5 bases from J, the junction kept 19 bases outside the gene matches. CDR3 length equals 19 residues. In DNA, the CDR3 is TGTGCCAGCTCACCCGCACCGGGACTAAGAGCAGGACGTCACAATGAGCAGTTCTTC. It translates to CASSPAPGLRAGRHNEQFF.

This clonotype was counted a few times. The chain recombines TRBV29-1 with TRBJ2-1; 11 bases are shared with TRBD2. CDR1 and CDR2 (germline): SQVTM, ANQGSEA. This CDR3 contains 15 residues. The V segment lost 8 bases and the J segment 4 bases; nucleotides outside the gene matches: 10. In DNA form, the CDR3 reads TGCAGCACGGGACTAGCGGTCGGTTCGTACAATGAGCAGTTCTTC. Protein: CSTGLAVGSYNEQFF.

The chain is built from TRBV15 and TRBJ2-7; 7 bases agree with TRBD2. Germline lookup yields CDR1 LNHNV and CDR2 YYDKDF (reference sequence). Unmatched junction bases numbered 9, after V lost 4 bases and J lost 0 bases. This CDR3 is built from 16 residues. The CDR3 coding sequence is TGTGCCACCAGCAAAGAAACTAGCGCTAGCTCCTACGAGCAGTACTTC. Protein sequence: CATSKETSASSYEQYF. The whole variable domain, filled in from reference TRBV15 and TRBJ2-7, reads DAMVIQNPRYQVTQFGKPVTLSCSQTLNHNVMYWYQQKSSQAPKLLFHYYDKDFNNEADTPDNFQSRRPNTSFCFLDIRSPGLGDTAMYLCATSKETSASSYEQYFGPGTRLTVT.

The gene calls are TRBV5-1 and TRBJ2-7; D is unclear. The CDR3 totals 16 residues. Germline CDR1 is SGHRS and CDR2 is YFSETQ. Trimming stripped 0 bases from V and 3 bases from J, with 16 bases between. The CDR3 DNA reads as TGCGCCAGCAGCTTGGCCCCCCAGAGTCTGGTCTACGAGCAGTACTTC. Protein sequence: CASSLAPQSLVYEQYF. The full variable domain, its missing parts supplied by reference TRBV5-1 and TRBJ2-7, is KAGVTQTPRYLIKTRGQQVTLSCSPISGHRSVSWYQQTPGQGLQFLFEYFSETQRNKGNFPGRFSGRQFSNSRSEMNVSTLELGDSALYLCASSLAPQSLVYEQYFGPGTRLTVT.

The chain links TRBV5-8 to TRBJ2-5; TRBD2 might be the D (6 bases). The germline CDR1 and CDR2 sequences are SGHTS and YDEGEE. The V gene lost 6 bases and the J gene lost 6 bases, with 15 bases spanning the gap. CDR3 length equals 13 residues. Here the CDR3 DNA reads TGTGCCAGCACCACGGGACTCCCCCAGACCCAGTACTTC. It specifies CASTTGLPQTQYF. Using reference TRBV5-8 and TRBJ2-5 for the parts outside the CDR3, the full variable domain is EAGVTQSPTHLIKTRGQQATLRCSPISGHTSVYWYQQALGLGLQFLLWYDEGEERNRGNFPPRFSGRQFPNYSSELNVNALELEDSALYLCASTTGLPQTQYFGPGTRLLVL.

The J gene is TRBJ2-1, the V gene TRBV27, with D perhaps matching TRBD1 (5 bases). Per germline, CDR1 MNHEY and CDR2 SMNVEV (reference sequence). This CDR3 has 14 residues. V gave up 2 bases and J gave up 4 bases, with 9 bases separating them. This CDR3 is CASSLQGMYNEQFF. CDR3 DNA: TGTGCCAGCAGTTTACAGGGTATGTACAATGAGCAGTTCTTC.

The rearrangement links TRBV10-3 to TRBJ2-5, with a possible D match to TRBD2 (6 bases). V gave up 2 bases and J gave up 0 bases, with 13 bases separating them. CDR3 length: 16 amino acids. Germline assignment: CDR1 ENHRY and CDR2 SYGVKD. The CDR3 DNA sequence: TGTGCCATCAGTGAGGGAGGGGCGGGGCACCAAGAGACCCAGTACTTC. Translating it yields CAISEGGAGHQETQYF.

This clonotype has only a few counts. The chain recombines TRBV29-1 with TRBJ1-3, with D unclear. Germline assignment: CDR1 SQVTM and CDR2 ANQGSEA. The CDR3 covers 11 residues. V gave up 7 bases and J gave up 3 bases, with 7 bases separating them. In nucleotides, the CDR3 is TGCAGCGCTGCTCGTGGAAACACCATATATTTT. Translated: CSAARGNTIYF.

This clonotype was detected only a few times. The CDR3 here is CAWSVVGHTIYF. The CDR3 nucleotides are TGTGCCTGGAGTGTCGTGGGACACACCATATATTTT. This sequence joins TRBV30 and TRBJ1-3, with D maybe TRBD1 (5 bases). Germline assignment: CDR1 GTSNPN and CDR2 SVGIG (reference sequence). The CDR3 loop spans 12 amino acids. V was clipped by 0 bases and J by 8 bases, with 8 bases between them. Together with reference TRBV30 and TRBJ1-3, the CDR3 gives the full variable domain: SQTIHQWPATLVQPVGSPLSLECTVEGTSNPNLYWYRQAAGRGLQLLFYSVGIGQISSEVPQNLSASRPQDRQFILSSKKLLLSDSGFYLCAWSVVGHTIYFGEGSWLTVV.

V is TRBV12-3 or TRBV12-4 and J is TRBJ2-5, with 9 bases aligning to TRBD1. This CDR3 spans 14 amino acids. Germline trimming cut 5 bases from V and 9 bases from J; bases unmatched to any gene: 10. CDR3 DNA sequence: TGTGCCAGCAGTCTCCGGGACAGGGCTGCCCCCCAGTACTTC. Its translation is CASSLRDRAAPQYF.

The V call is TRBV11-2, the J call TRBJ2-3, with a weak D call TRBD2 (5 bases). Between the trimmed V and J ends, which lost 0 bases and 7 bases, there was a span of 11 bases. CDR3 length: 14 amino acids. Germline V lookup: CDR1 SGHAT, CDR2 FQNNGV. The CDR3 reads CASSLEAPGYTQYF. The CDR3 nucleotides are TGTGCCAGCAGCTTAGAGGCCCCGGGATATACGCAGTATTTT.

This clonotype was counted between two and nine times. J is TRBJ2-7 and V is TRBV4-3; TRBD1 agrees at 7 bases. CDR1 and CDR2 from the germline V gene are LGHNA and YSLEER. CDR3 length equals 16 residues. V trimming: 0 bases; J trimming: 4 bases; junction bases outside the gene matches: 9. CDR3 region: CASSQDYSGQSYEQYF. The CDR3 nucleotides read TGCGCCAGCAGCCAAGATTACTCGGGACAGTCTTACGAGCAGTACTTC.

The CDR3 bases are TGTGCCAGCAGTTTGGGACAGTACGGTAGCAATCAGCCCCAGCATTTT. Its translation is CASSLGQYGSNQPQHF. The chain recombines TRBV27 with TRBJ1-5; 7 nucleotides agree with TRBD1. The ends lost 3 bases at V and 0 bases at J; junction bases unmatched: 5. Germline V CDR1 and CDR2: MNHEY, SMNVEV (reference sequence). This CDR3 has 16 residues.

This clonotype was picked up a small number of times. This chain joins TRBV20-1 and TRBJ2-2, with D uncertain. The ends were cut back, 1 base at V and 5 bases at J, with 14 bases in the middle. The CDR3 spans 15 residues. Per the germline V gene, CDR1 is DFQATT and CDR2 is SNEGSKA (reference sequence). Here the CDR3 DNA reads TGCAGTGCTAGAGGCGGCTCAGGATTTACCGGGGAGCTGTTTTTT. Translation gives CSARGGSGFTGELFF.

The chain combines TRBV5-1 with TRBJ2-1; 8 bases map to TRBD1. Trimming cost V 3 bases and J 10 bases; bases outside gene matches: 9. CDR3 length: 14 amino acids. The V gene's germline CDR1 is SGHRS and CDR2 YFSETQ. As DNA, the CDR3 is TGCGCCAGCAGCTCCGACAGGGGAAATCGGGAGCAGTTCTTC. It encodes CASSSDRGNREQFF. Using reference TRBV5-1 and TRBJ2-1 for the parts outside the CDR3, the full variable domain is KAGVTQTPRYLIKTRGQQVTLSCSPISGHRSVSWYQQTPGQGLQFLFEYFSETQRNKGNFPGRFSGRQFSNSRSEMNVSTLELGDSALYLCASSSDRGNREQFFGPGTRLTVL.

This clonotype was detected only a few times. The chain links TRBV7-2 to TRBJ1-1; no reliable D call. The CDR3 has 15 amino acids. In germline, CDR1 is SGHTA, CDR2 FQGNSA. V shed 1 base and J shed 0 bases, with 9 bases lying between them. CDR3 residues: CASSLGADLNTEAFF. In DNA form, the CDR3 reads TGTGCCAGCAGCTTAGGAGCAGACTTGAACACTGAAGCTTTCTTT. Complete variable domain (other parts from reference TRBV7-2 and TRBJ1-1): GAGVSQSPSNKVTEKGKDVELRCDPISGHTALYWYRQSLGQGLEFLIYFQGNSAPDKSGLPSDRFSAERTGGSVSTLTIQRTQQEDSAVYLCASSLGADLNTEAFFGQGTRLTVV.

The rearrangement uses TRBV10-3 and TRBJ2-7; D gene ambiguous. CDR3 length: 14 residues. Trimming took 2 bases from V and 1 from J, leaving 9 bases between them. The germline gives CDR1 ENHRY, CDR2 SYGVKD. Written as DNA, the CDR3 is TGTGCCATCAGTGAGCCGAACTTGTCCTACGAGCAGTACTTC. Encoded protein: CAISEPNLSYEQYF.

The rearrangement links TRBV10-3 to TRBJ2-7; D gene unclear. Germline V gives CDR1 ENHRY, CDR2 SYGVKD. CDR3 size: 12 residues. The V gene lost 0 bases and the J gene lost 3 bases, with 3 bases spanning the gap. The CDR3 here is CAISESDYEQYF. In DNA form, the CDR3 reads TGTGCCATCAGTGAGTCGGACTACGAGCAGTACTTC.

This clonotype was observed a handful of times. This chain uses TRBV10-3 with TRBJ2-7, with a weak D call TRBD1 (6 bases). The V gene lost 2 bases and the J gene lost 4 bases, with 12 bases spanning the gap. The CDR3 runs to 14 residues. Germline-derived CDR1 and CDR2 are ENHRY and SYGVKD. Here the CDR3 reads CAISEQGMTYEQYF. CDR3 DNA sequence: TGTGCCATCAGTGAGCAGGGGATGACTTACGAGCAGTACTTC.

This clonotype was picked up a small number of times. The gene calls are TRBV20-1 and TRBJ2-7; no definite D call. Trimming stripped 0 bases from V and 0 bases from J, with 15 bases between. This CDR3 contains 16 residues. Germline V gene data show CDR1 as DFQATT and CDR2 as SNEGSKA (reference sequence). CDR3 in DNA: TGCAGTGCTAGAGAGGATCCGGCCGATATCTCCTACGAGCAGTACTTC. Translated: CSAREDPADISYEQYF.